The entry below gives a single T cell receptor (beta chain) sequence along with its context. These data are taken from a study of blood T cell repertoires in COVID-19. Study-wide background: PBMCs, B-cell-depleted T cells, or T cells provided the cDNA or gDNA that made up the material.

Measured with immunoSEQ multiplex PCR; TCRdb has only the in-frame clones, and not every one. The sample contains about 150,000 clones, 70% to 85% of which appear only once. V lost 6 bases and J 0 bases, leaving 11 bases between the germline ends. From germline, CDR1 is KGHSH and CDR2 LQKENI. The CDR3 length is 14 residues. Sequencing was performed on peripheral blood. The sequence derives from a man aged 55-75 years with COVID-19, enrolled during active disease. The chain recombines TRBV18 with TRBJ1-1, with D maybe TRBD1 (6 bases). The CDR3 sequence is CASSRQEMNTEAFF. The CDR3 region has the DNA TGTGCCAGCTCTCGACAGGAAATGAACACTGAAGCTTTCTTT. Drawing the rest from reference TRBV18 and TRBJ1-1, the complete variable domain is NAGVMQNPRHLVRRRGQEARLRCSPMKGHSHVYWYRQLPEEGLKFMVYLQKENIIDESGMPKERFSAEFPKEGPSILRIQQVVRGDSAAYFCASSRQEMNTEAFFGQGTRLTVV.